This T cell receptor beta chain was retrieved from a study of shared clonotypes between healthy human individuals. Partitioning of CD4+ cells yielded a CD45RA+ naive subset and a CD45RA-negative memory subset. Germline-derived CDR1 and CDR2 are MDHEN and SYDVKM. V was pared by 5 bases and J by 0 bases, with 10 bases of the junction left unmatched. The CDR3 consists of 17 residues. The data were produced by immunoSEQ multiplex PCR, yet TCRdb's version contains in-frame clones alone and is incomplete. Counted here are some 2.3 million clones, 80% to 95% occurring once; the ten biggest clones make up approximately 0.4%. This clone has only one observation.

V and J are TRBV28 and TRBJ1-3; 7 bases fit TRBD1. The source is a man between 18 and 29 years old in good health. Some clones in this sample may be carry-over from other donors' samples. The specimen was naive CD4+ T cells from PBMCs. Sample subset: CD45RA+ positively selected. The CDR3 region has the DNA TGTGCCAGCAGTACGCACCCCGGGACAGCCTCTGGAAACACCATATATTTT. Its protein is CASSTHPGTASGNTIYF. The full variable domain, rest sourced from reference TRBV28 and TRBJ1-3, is DVKVTQSSRYLVKRTGEKVFLECVQDMDHENMFWYRQDPGLGLRLIYFSYDVKMKEKGDIPEGYSVSREKKERFSLILESASTNQTSMYLCASSTHPGTASGNTIYFGEGSWLTVV.